The text below deals with one T cell receptor (beta chain). Its matching antigen is unknown. Germline lookup yields CDR1 MNHNY and CDR2 SVGAGI (reference sequence). The CDR3 runs 17 residues. Trimming stripped 6 bases from V and 5 bases from J, with 22 bases between. The time point: pre-sensitization, week 0. As to treatment: therapeutic diphenylcyclopropenone sensitization with weekly scalp DPC. Library construction involved attaching unique molecular identifiers to individual cDNA molecules, which allowed quantitative, reproducible TCR counting. One entry per CDR3 protein results from TCRdb running MiXCR on the RACE reads. This repertoire shows 80,000 to 95,000 distinct CDR3 sequences, 8% to 10% found once; its top ten account for 3.6%. The data derive from a study of human T cells and chemical hapten exposure. The wider study: DPC at 0.01% went onto the upper back in patch tests, read at 6 days. The variation in per-sample TCR yields arose mainly from small differences in pooled library volumes. The study's findings and limits: TCRs whose frequency exceeded 1 in 1000 remained the same following DPC sensitization.

The receptor comes from a woman between 40 and 50 years old with alopecia areata. Some clones in this sample may be carry-over from other donors' samples. The specimen comprised whole blood, sampled in connection with sensitization to the hapten diphenylcyclopropenone (DPC). The chain uses TRBV6-6 and TRBJ1-4, with D maybe TRBD1 (5 bases). The CDR3 region is CASSQGGSGRSNEKLFF. The CDR3 coding sequence is TGTGCCAGCAGCCAGGGAGGAAGCGGCCGGTCAAATGAAAAACTGTTTTTT.